These 21 T cell receptor beta chains originate from one sample sequenced in a study of blood T cells in healthy people across ages. With a J-beta primer mix and a sample-barcoded 5' primer, a second PCR ran about 7 to 12 cycles. TCRdb re-derived calls from the 5' RACE reads in MiXCR, one entry per CDR3 protein. The data contain more than 900,000 distinct CDR3 sequences, about 27% of them seen just once; the ten biggest clones take up about a tenth. Separately, the same data were catalogued under a study of T cells of mothers and their children.

Sample: blood. The receptor set was obtained from a woman between 40 and 50 years old in good health.

This clonotype has a handful of counts. The chain employs TRBV18 and TRBJ2-7; 8 bases align to TRBD1. This CDR3 has 14 residues. Losses at the gene ends were 6 bases for V and 7 bases for J; bases not matched to a gene: 11. Germline loops: CDR1 KGHSH, CDR2 LQKENI. This CDR3 reads CASSSRTGLLEQYF. The CDR3 region has the DNA TGTGCCAGCTCCTCCCGGACAGGGCTGCTAGAGCAGTACTTC. Complete variable domain (other parts from reference TRBV18 and TRBJ2-7): NAGVMQNPRHLVRRRGQEARLRCSPMKGHSHVYWYRQLPEEGLKFMVYLQKENIIDESGMPKERFSAEFPKEGPSILRIQQVVRGDSAAYFCASSSRTGLLEQYFGPGTRLTVT.

In its sample, this clonotype was seen a few times. The chain recombines TRBV6-5 with TRBJ2-3; TRBD1 aligns across 8 bases. The CDR3 is made up of 15 amino acids. J lost 2 bases, V lost 0 bases, and 1 base had no gene match. In germline, CDR1 is MNHEY, CDR2 SVGAGI. DNA of the CDR3: TGTGCCAGCAGTTACTCCAGGGGGCCCACAGATACGCAGTATTTT. This translates into CASSYSRGPTDTQYF.

V usage is TRBV6-6 and J usage is TRBJ1-2; tentative D call: TRBD1 (5 bases). The germline V gene has CDR1 MNHNY and CDR2 SVGAGI (reference sequence). CDR3 size: 15 residues. With 6 bases removed from V and 7 bases from J, the gap between germline ends came to 21 bases. CDR3 nucleotide sequence: TGTGCCAGCAGCCTACCAGGGACGTACAACCCTGGCTACACCTTC. It translates to CASSLPGTYNPGYTF.

For this clonotype: The junction differs from germline at one of its ends, possibly a read error. V and J are TRBV4-1 and TRBJ1-6; D gene uncertain. The CDR3 consists of 12 residues. Germline V gene lookup returns CDR1 MGHRA and CDR2 YSYEKL. In DNA form, the CDR3 reads TGCGCCGGCAGCCAGGTGGGGTCACCCCTCCACTTT. This encodes CAGSQVGSPLHF.

There are a few counts of this clonotype. Possible read error: a much larger clone is one base away. The genes are TRBV12-3 or TRBV12-4 and TRBJ2-6; TRBD1 is a possible D gene (5 bases). The CDR3 extends over 15 amino acids. The CDR3 coding sequence is TGTGCCAGCAGTTTAAGGGGATCTGGGGCCAACGCCCTGACTTTC. Its protein is CASSLRGSGANALTF.

V and J are TRBV20-1 and TRBJ2-7, with a tentative D call TRBD2 (5 bases). V was shortened by 1 base and J by 5 bases, with 15 bases between the two germline ends. The V gene's germline CDR1 is DFQATT and CDR2 SNEGSKA (reference sequence). The CDR3 has 14 amino acids. The DNA of the CDR3 is TGCAGTGCTAGAGGAGGGTCTTCAGGCCACGAGCAGTACTTC. Residues: CSARGGSSGHEQYF.

This clonotype was counted at least ten times. The chain has TRBV7-2 and TRBJ2-7; maybe TRBD2 (6 bases). V gave up 5 bases and J gave up 2 bases, with 16 bases separating them. The CDR3 sequence is 15 residues long. From germline, CDR1 is SGHTA and CDR2 FQGNSA. In nucleotides, the CDR3 is TGTGCCAGCAGCCCCTCTCCCCGCGGGGCCTACGAGCAGTACTTC. It translates to CASSPSPRGAYEQYF.

The sample holds many counts of this clonotype. The gene calls are TRBV7-2 and TRBJ2-7; D tentatively reads TRBD1 or TRBD2 (5 bases each). V was shortened by 0 bases and J by 3 bases, with 12 bases between the two germline ends. The length of the CDR3 is 15 residues. Germline CDR1 is SGHTA and CDR2 is FQGNSA. The CDR3 spells CASSLAPGTGYEQYF. CDR3 DNA sequence: TGTGCCAGCAGCTTAGCGCCAGGGACGGGCTACGAGCAGTACTTC. The full variable domain, with the rest looked up from reference TRBV7-2 and TRBJ2-7, is GAGVSQSPSNKVTEKGKDVELRCDPISGHTALYWYRQSLGQGLEFLIYFQGNSAPDKSGLPSDRFSAERTGGSVSTLTIQRTQQEDSAVYLCASSLAPGTGYEQYFGPGTRLTVT.

The genes are TRBV20-1 and TRBJ2-7, with 12 nucleotides matching TRBD2. The CDR3 loop spans 15 amino acids. Germline values: CDR1 DFQATT, CDR2 SNEGSKA (reference sequence). Trimming removed 5 bases from V and 3 bases from J; junction bases left unmatched: 8. The DNA of the CDR3 is TGCAGTGCTTTCGCGACTAGCGGGGGCCGCTACGAGCAGTACTTC. It codes for CSAFATSGGRYEQYF.

This clonotype was observed a single time. A much larger clone differs from this one at a single base, so this may be a read error. The rearrangement uses TRBV7-2 and TRBJ2-4; D remains unclear. Germline V CDR1 and CDR2: SGHTA, FQGNSA. The CDR3 is 15 residues long. The V end lost 3 bases, the J end lost 13 bases, and 22 bases lay between the germline ends. The CDR3 nucleotides are TGTGCCAGCAGCTTTGCTTGGAACTCCTACAATGAGCAGTACTTC. Its protein is CASSFAWNSYNEQYF.

The CDR3 nucleotides read TGTGCCAGCAGCACCTTTGGCCTCAATCAGCCCCAGCATTTT. Translation gives CASSTFGLNQPQHF. The V and J genes are TRBV7-2 and TRBJ1-5; D remains ambiguous. The CDR3 sequence is 14 residues long. V lost 5 bases, J lost 3 bases, and 11 bases lay in between. Germline V gives CDR1 SGHTA, CDR2 FQGNSA.

The chain links TRBV20-1 to TRBJ1-5; TRBD1 aligns across 9 bases. There are 16 residues in the CDR3. The V gene end was trimmed by 0 bases and the J gene end by 2 bases; junction bases not matched to a gene: 5. Germline CDR1 is DFQATT and CDR2 is SNEGSKA (reference sequence). The CDR3 sequence is CSARDPQGARNQPQHF. The CDR3 region has the DNA TGCAGTGCTAGAGATCCACAGGGGGCGCGCAATCAGCCCCAGCATTTT.

The chain uses TRBV5-1 and TRBJ2-3; tentatively, D is TRBD2 (7 bases). V lost 0 bases, J lost 4 bases, and 24 bases lay in between. The CDR3 is 19 residues long. Germline V gene sequence: CDR1 SGHRS, CDR2 YFSETQ. This CDR3 is CASSLVAGANGASPDTQYF. The CDR3 DNA follows: TGCGCCAGCAGCTTGGTTGCGGGGGCCAACGGGGCTAGCCCAGATACGCAGTATTTT. The full variable domain, in which reference TRBV5-1 and TRBJ2-3 provide the parts outside the CDR3, is KAGVTQTPRYLIKTRGQQVTLSCSPISGHRSVSWYQQTPGQGLQFLFEYFSETQRNKGNFPGRFSGRQFSNSRSEMNVSTLELGDSALYLCASSLVAGANGASPDTQYFGPGTRLTVL.

Worth noting for this clonotype: Relative to the germline gene, one junction end is altered; a read error may explain this. The chain combines TRBV4-3 with TRBJ2-5; D is possibly TRBD2 (6 bases). The CDR3 extends over 15 amino acids. The germline CDR1 and CDR2 sequences are LGHNA and YSLEER. The CDR3 protein is CVSSQDRGLTETQYF. In DNA, the CDR3 is TGCGTCAGCAGCCAAGATAGGGGACTCACAGAGACCCAGTACTTC.

The chain uses TRBV5-4 and TRBJ2-1; 8 bases map to TRBD2. CDR3 length equals 15 residues. Unmatched junction bases numbered 15, after V lost 9 bases and J lost 7 bases. The V gene's germline CDR1 is SGHNT and CDR2 YYREEE (reference sequence). The CDR3 loop is CATELIRGGQNEQFF. The CDR3 nucleotides are TGTGCCACCGAGCTTATCCGGGGGGGTCAAAATGAGCAGTTCTTC.

This chain links TRBV7-8 with TRBJ1-1, with D perhaps matching TRBD1 (5 bases). CDR3 length: 16 residues. Germline V gives CDR1 SGHVS, CDR2 FQNEAQ. Trimming removed 4 bases at V and 6 bases at J, with 21 bases between. The CDR3 coding sequence is TGTGCCAGCAGCTCTTACCCTCATGGGACTAAACCTGAAGCTTTCTTT. It codes for CASSSYPHGTKPEAFF.

This clonotype has only a few counts. This chain uses TRBV9 with TRBJ1-5, with 7 nucleotides matching TRBD1. This CDR3 has 14 residues. Unmatched junction bases numbered 5, after V lost 3 bases and J lost 5 bases. CDR1 is SGDLS and CDR2 is YYNGEE in the germline V gene. CDR3: CASSATGSYQPQHF. The CDR3 DNA follows: TGTGCCAGCAGCGCGACAGGGAGTTATCAGCCCCAGCATTTT.

This clonotype was seen once. V and J are TRBV7-2 and TRBJ2-1; D might be TRBD2 (6 bases). V was trimmed by 3 bases and J by 1 base, leaving 13 bases between them. The CDR3 is made up of 16 amino acids. From germline, CDR1 is SGHTA and CDR2 FQGNSA. The CDR3 loop is CASSFRRGGSYNEQFF. The CDR3 nucleotides read TGTGCCAGCAGCTTCAGGCGGGGAGGTTCCTACAATGAGCAGTTCTTC.

This clonotype was detected many times. The rearrangement joins TRBV7-2 to TRBJ2-1, with 8 bases aligning to TRBD2. Unmatched junction bases numbered 8, after V lost 3 bases and J lost 4 bases. Germline CDR1 and CDR2: SGHTA and FQGNSA. The CDR3 is made up of 16 amino acids. CDR3 in DNA: TGTGCCAGCAGCTTCCAATCCGGGGGGGTATACAATGAGCAGTTCTTC. Protein: CASSFQSGGVYNEQFF.

As to this clonotype: The conserved final phenylalanine or tryptophan is absent from the CDR3, which likely points to a read error. The chain is built from TRBV15 and TRBJ2-4, with D unresolved. CDR1 and CDR2 from the germline V gene are LNHNV and YYDKDF (reference sequence). Trimming took off 5 bases at V and 1 base at J, with 3 bases between the two ends. The CDR3 is 12 amino acids. CDR3 sequence reads: CATSSAKNIQYL. In nucleotides, the CDR3 is TGTGCCACCAGCTCCGCCAAAAACATTCAGTACTTA.

The chain carries TRBV19 and TRBJ1-1, with TRBD1 matching over 8 bases. This CDR3 comprises 15 residues. Germline CDR1 LNHDA, CDR2 SQIVND (reference sequence). V lost 4 bases, J lost 1 base, and 5 bases stayed unmatched. CDR3 DNA: TGTGCCAGTAGTAGACCCGGACAGGGGAACACTGAAGCTTTCTTT. This sequence encodes CASSRPGQGNTEAFF.